The present T cell receptor beta chain was sequenced within a study of OX40 agonist ivuxolimab in advanced cancers. Study findings and constraints: Circulating CD4+ and CD8+ T cells showed clonal expansion by week 6 at 0.1 to 3.0 mg/kg.

No patient had autoimmune disease or received systemic immunosuppression. The data were produced by immunoSEQ multiplex PCR, yet TCRdb's version contains in-frame clones alone and is incomplete. The table records around 95,000 clones, around 91% of them present only once. The V gene's germline CDR1 is MGHRA and CDR2 YSYEKL. This CDR3 region has 17 residues. The ends were cut back, 4 bases at V and 4 bases at J, with 23 bases in the middle. Details on this clone: Antigen specificity is unknown.

The receptor's source is an adult with an advanced solid tumor such as melanoma, head and neck, liver or kidney cancer. The rearrangement uses TRBV4-1 and TRBJ2-7, with a weak D call TRBD2 (6 bases). The material was CD4+ or CD8+ T cells sorted from blood, obtained in a trial of the OX40 agonist ivuxolimab. CDR3 loop: CASSRGTSGTAVYEQYF. The DNA for the CDR3 is TGCGCCAGCAGCCGAGGAACCTCCGGGACTGCAGTTTACGAGCAGTACTTC.